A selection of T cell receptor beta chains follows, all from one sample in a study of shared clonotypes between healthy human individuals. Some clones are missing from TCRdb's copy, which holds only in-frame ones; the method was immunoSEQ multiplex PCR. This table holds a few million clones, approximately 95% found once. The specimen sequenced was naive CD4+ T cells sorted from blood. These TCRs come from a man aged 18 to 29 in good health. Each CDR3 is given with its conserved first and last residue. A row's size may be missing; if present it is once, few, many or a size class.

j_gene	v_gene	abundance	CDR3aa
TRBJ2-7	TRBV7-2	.	CASSPDRGSYEQYF
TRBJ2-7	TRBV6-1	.	CASSTAMSSYEQYF
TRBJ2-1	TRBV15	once	CATSRDRREQFF
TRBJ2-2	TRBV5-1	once	CASSHPGTGELFF
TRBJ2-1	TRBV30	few	CAWRSSYNEQFF
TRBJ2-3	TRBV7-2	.	CASSLRQVGSTDTQYF
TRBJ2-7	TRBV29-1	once	CSVRLGTGRSEQYF
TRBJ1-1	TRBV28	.	CASTPPGWGMGPEAFF
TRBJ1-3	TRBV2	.	CASRMGSSGNTIYF
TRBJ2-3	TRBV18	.	CASSPRWSTDTQYF
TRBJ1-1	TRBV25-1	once	CASSEGLGPNTEAFF
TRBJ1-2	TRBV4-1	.	CASSPSTGRYGYTF
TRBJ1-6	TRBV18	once	CADGGESYNSPLHF
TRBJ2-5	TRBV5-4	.	CASSLVGGETQYF
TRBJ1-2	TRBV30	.	CAWSFSGSYGYTF
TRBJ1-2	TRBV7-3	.	CASSRTGTGGGYTF
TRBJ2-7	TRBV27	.	CASSPGTSDHEQYF
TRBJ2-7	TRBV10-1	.	CASSRTALREQYF
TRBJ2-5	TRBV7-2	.	CASSAGQETQYF
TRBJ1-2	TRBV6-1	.	CASSEVGGIGYTF
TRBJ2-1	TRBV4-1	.	CASSQERLARRNEQFF
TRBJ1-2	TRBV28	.	CASTQGQEGGYTF
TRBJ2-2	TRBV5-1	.	CASSGGTENTGELFF
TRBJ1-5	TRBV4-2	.	CASSQEQINQPQHF